This passage covers 28 T cell receptor beta chains from one sample sequenced in a study of Ad26.COV2.S vaccination and SARS-CoV-2 variants. The table came from immunoSEQ multiplex PCR; TCRdb's copy has only in-frame clones and leaves some out. The sample has about 680,000 clones, 89% seen once. Treatment denoted: around 19 received Ad26.COV2.S at low or high dose, single or two shots; roughly five received placebo; per-sample allocation not given. Sample collection was performed on day 63 after the first vaccine or placebo injection. This material consisted of peripheral blood, taken in a trial of Ad26.COV2.S vaccine versus placebo. These receptors came from a person between 18 and 65 years old who received the Ad26.COV2.S COVID-19 vaccine or a placebo.

The J gene is TRBJ1-5, the V gene TRBV6-5; 10 bases are a match to TRBD1. Germline lookup yields CDR1 MNHEY and CDR2 SVGAGI. Trimming took 4 bases from V and 2 from J; bases not matched to a gene: 2. This CDR3 spans 15 amino acids. The DNA for the CDR3 is TGTGCCAGCAGTTCCGGGACAGGGGGCAATCAGCCCCAGCATTTT. Protein product: CASSSGTGGNQPQHF.

Regarding this clone: This sample includes further DNA sequences coding for the same CDR3. The chain recombines TRBV24-1 with TRBJ2-7, with a tentative D call TRBD1 (5 bases). CDR1 is KGHDR and CDR2 is SFDVKD in the germline V gene. V was shortened by 4 bases and J by 6 bases, with 12 bases between the two germline ends. The CDR3 spans 13 residues. CDR3 DNA: TGTGCCACCAGTGACCCACCTAGGGGCGAGCAGTACTTC. This codes for CATSDPPRGEQYF.

A remark on this clone: Other nucleotide sequences from this sample produce the same CDR3. In DNA, the CDR3 is TGTGCCAGTAGTATTCCGGGGTTACCCTACGAGCAGTACTTC. This encodes CASSIPGLPYEQYF. The chain employs TRBV19 and TRBJ2-7, with D perhaps TRBD2 (5 bases). V gave up 3 bases and J gave up 2 bases, with 11 bases separating them. This CDR3 has 14 amino acids. Germline V gene lookup returns CDR1 LNHDA and CDR2 SQIVND (reference sequence).

The chain has TRBV7-2 and TRBJ2-3; D ambiguous. The length of the CDR3 is 17 residues. The germline gives CDR1 SGHTA, CDR2 FQGNSA. V was cut by 5 bases and J by 1 base, with 19 bases left in between. CDR3 in DNA: TGTGCCAGCAGCGCCCAACCCATCCGCCCGGGCACAGATACGCAGTATTTT. Protein sequence: CASSAQPIRPGTDTQYF.

This sequence joins TRBV18 and TRBJ1-2; tentative D call: TRBD1 (5 bases). CDR3 length: 12 amino acids. CDR1 and CDR2 (germline): KGHSH, LQKENI. V was clipped by 5 bases and J by 7 bases, with 11 bases between them. This CDR3 is CASSGGAPGYTF. In DNA form, the CDR3 reads TGTGCCAGCTCAGGAGGGGCGCCTGGCTACACCTTC.

V is TRBV3-1 (or the pseudogene TRBV3-2) and J is TRBJ2-7; D is undetermined. CDR3 length: 13 amino acids. Germline CDR1 LGHDT, CDR2 YNNKEL (reference sequence). Deletions cut 4 bases from V and 3 bases from J, with 10 bases between. The CDR3 sequence: CASSPSNGYEQYF. CDR3 in DNA: TGTGCCAGCAGCCCTTCCAACGGCTACGAGCAGTACTTC.

The CDR3 reads CASSSSGTTPTVQYF. The CDR3 DNA reads TGTGCCAGCAGCTCATCCGGGACTACTCCTACGGTGCAGTACTTC. V usage is TRBV7-2 and J usage is TRBJ2-7; TRBD2 matches 7 bases. Losses at the gene ends were 4 bases for V and 9 bases for J; bases not matched to a gene: 15. Germline-derived CDR1 and CDR2 are SGHTA and FQGNSA. The CDR3 runs to 15 residues.

The chain recombines TRBV7-2 with TRBJ1-3; D is undetermined. The CDR3 has 14 residues. Germline lookup yields CDR1 SGHTA and CDR2 FQGNSA. Trimming cost V 3 bases and J 4 bases, with 10 bases left between them. CDR3 bases: TGTGCCAGCAGCTTGGTTTCGGGGGGAAACACCATATATTTT. Amino acid sequence: CASSLVSGGNTIYF.

The rearrangement links TRBV5-4 to TRBJ1-4, with 7 bases identical to TRBD1. CDR1 is SGHNT, CDR2 YYREEE, per germline (reference sequence). The CDR3 spans 13 residues. V shed 3 bases, J shed 8 bases, and the junction held 4 bases outside the gene matches. Here the CDR3 reads CASSSGTAEKLFF. The CDR3, as DNA: TGTGCCAGCAGCTCCGGGACAGCGGAAAAACTGTTTTTT.

V and J are TRBV7-2 and TRBJ2-3; D possibly corresponds to TRBD2 (5 bases). CDR3 length equals 14 residues. CDR1 is SGHTA and CDR2 is FQGNSA in the germline V gene. V lost 6 bases, J lost 4 bases, and 14 bases lay in between. The CDR3 nucleotides read TGTGCCAGCAGGTCAAGTCGGGGATCAGATACGCAGTATTTT. Its protein product is CASRSSRGSDTQYF.

This clone appeared once. V usage is TRBV4-2 and J usage is TRBJ1-6; D perhaps matches TRBD1 (5 bases). The V end was cut by 0 bases, the J end by 8 bases, with 11 bases between. The CDR3 totals 15 residues. The germline V gene encodes CDR1 LGHNA and CDR2 YNFKEQ. The CDR3 DNA is TGTGCCAGCAGCCAAGAAGGGACTCTCTATTCACCCCTCCACTTT. Its translation is CASSQEGTLYSPLHF.

The chain is built from TRBV30 and TRBJ1-2; perhaps TRBD1 as D (5 bases). The CDR3 length is 13 residues. V lost 3 bases to trimming and J lost 4 bases, with 12 bases between them. Looked up from germline, CDR1 is GTSNPN and CDR2 is SVGIG (reference sequence). CDR3 DNA sequence: TGTGCCTGGAGCCGCGACAGTCTCTATGGCTACACCTTC. Protein product: CAWSRDSLYGYTF.

This clone was detected a few times. The rearrangement uses TRBV4-3 and TRBJ2-1, with TRBD1 matching over 8 bases. The CDR3 extends over 17 amino acids. Germline V gives CDR1 LGHNA, CDR2 YSLEER. J was trimmed by 9 bases and V by 0 bases; bases with no gene match: 13. The CDR3 here is CASSQEWVRTGSVEQFF. For the CDR3, the DNA is TGCGCCAGCAGCCAAGAGTGGGTGAGGACAGGGTCCGTTGAGCAGTTCTTC.

CDR3: CSATLTGAHEQYF. The CDR3 nucleotides read TGCAGCGCTACCCTGACAGGGGCCCACGAGCAGTACTTC. V usage is TRBV29-1 and J usage is TRBJ2-7; 8 bases match TRBD1. Germline lookup yields CDR1 SQVTM and CDR2 ANQGSEA. The J segment lost 5 bases and the V segment lost 7 bases, leaving 10 bases of the junction unmatched. CDR3 length: 13 amino acids.

The rearrangement uses TRBV18 and TRBJ2-3, with D uncertain. This CDR3 contains 14 residues. The germline CDR1 and CDR2 sequences are KGHSH and LQKENI. V shed 3 bases and J shed 2 bases, with 9 bases lying between them. The chain's CDR3 is CASSPALNTDTQYF. CDR3 DNA sequence: TGTGCCAGCTCACCGGCACTAAACACAGATACGCAGTATTTT.

V is TRBV10-3 and J is TRBJ1-2, with D possibly matching TRBD1 (5 bases). CDR1 and CDR2 from the germline V gene are ENHRY and SYGVKD. The CDR3 runs to 12 residues. V was pared by 8 bases and J by 4 bases, with 11 bases between. The CDR3 here is CAILRDPYGYTF. CDR3 DNA sequence: TGTGCCATCCTCCGGGACCCCTATGGCTACACCTTC.

This chain connects TRBV27 to TRBJ1-1; TRBD1 matches at 7 bases. This CDR3 has 16 amino acids. Germline V gene data show CDR1 as MNHEY and CDR2 as SMNVEV (reference sequence). The J segment lost 4 bases and the V segment lost 5 bases, leaving 13 bases of the junction unmatched. CDR3 sequence reads: CASSADRKPTGTEAFF. The CDR3 DNA reads as TGTGCCAGCAGTGCGGACAGGAAACCAACGGGCACTGAAGCTTTCTTT.

J is TRBJ2-6 and V is TRBV6-2 or TRBV6-3; D might be TRBD1 or TRBD2, each matching 6 bases. Between the trimmed V and J ends, which lost 1 base and 4 bases, there was a span of 11 bases. The length of the CDR3 is 16 residues. Germline V gives CDR1 MNHEY, CDR2 SVGEGT. The CDR3 sequence is CASSYLTGAGANVLTF. CDR3 coding DNA: TGTGCCAGCAGTTACTTAACGGGGGCCGGGGCCAACGTCCTGACTTTC.

The chain carries TRBV5-5 and TRBJ2-2; 7 bases match TRBD1. Germline lookup yields CDR1 SGHKS and CDR2 YYEKEE (reference sequence). J was trimmed by 5 bases and V by 0 bases; bases with no gene match: 10. CDR3 length: 17 amino acids. The CDR3, as DNA: TGTGCCAGCAGCTTGGGCCTACAGGGGCCGTGGACCGGGGAGCTGTTTTTT. Translated: CASSLGLQGPWTGELFF.

The J gene is TRBJ2-5, the V gene TRBV12-3 or TRBV12-4, with D unclear. Trimming pared 3 bases from V and 2 bases from J, leaving 7 bases between. The CDR3 is 13 amino acids. Here the CDR3 DNA reads TGTGCCAGCAGTTTTGGGGAACAAGAGACCCAGTACTTC. It yields the protein CASSFGEQETQYF.

The J gene is TRBJ2-3, the V gene TRBV3-1 (or the pseudogene TRBV3-2); D gene uncertain. The CDR3 totals 17 residues. CDR1 is LGHDT and CDR2 is YNNKEL in the germline V gene (reference sequence). Deletions cut 4 bases from V and 1 base from J, with 18 bases between. CDR3 coding DNA: TGTGCCAGCAGCCCCGTTTTCGGCGTGGCAGGCACAGATACGCAGTATTTT. The encoded protein is CASSPVFGVAGTDTQYF.

The gene calls are TRBV5-1 and TRBJ1-6; no clear D. Germline CDR1 is SGHRS and CDR2 is YFSETQ. Trimming took 1 base from V and 7 from J, leaving 12 bases between them. The CDR3 contains 15 residues. The CDR3 nucleotides read TGCGCCAGCAGCTTGTATACGGGTAACAATTCACCCCTCCACTTT. Encoded protein: CASSLYTGNNSPLHF.

The V call is TRBV3-1 (or the pseudogene TRBV3-2), the J call TRBJ1-2; the D gene is possibly TRBD1 (6 bases). There are 15 residues in the CDR3. With 1 base removed from V and 7 bases from J, the gap between germline ends came to 16 bases. The germline V gene encodes CDR1 LGHDT and CDR2 YNNKEL (reference sequence). CDR3 sequence reads: CASSQAGQGHGGYTF. The CDR3 coding sequence is TGTGCCAGCAGCCAAGCGGGGCAGGGACACGGTGGCTACACCTTC.

The rearrangement joins TRBV5-6 to TRBJ2-3; D is perhaps TRBD2 (6 bases). This CDR3 region has 14 residues. Trimming took 2 bases from V and 6 from J, leaving 13 bases between them. In germline, CDR1 is SGHDT, CDR2 YYEEEE. The CDR3 protein is CASSFTTRADTQYF. CDR3 nucleotides: TGTGCCAGCAGCTTTACGACTAGAGCCGATACGCAGTATTTT.

The chain is built from TRBV5-1 and TRBJ1-1, with TRBD1 matching 9 bases. This CDR3 contains 16 residues. After removal of 4 bases from V and 0 bases from J, the junction contained 7 bases not matched to a gene. Germline lookup yields CDR1 SGHRS and CDR2 YFSETQ. The CDR3 protein is CASSPLDRGMNTEAFF. The CDR3 nucleotides read TGCGCCAGCAGCCCGTTGGACAGGGGAATGAACACTGAAGCTTTCTTT.

A word on this clone: This sample also contains other DNA sequences that code for the same CDR3. This chain connects TRBV7-2 to TRBJ2-3; D might be TRBD2 (6 bases). The germline V and J ends were trimmed by 1 base and 3 bases, with 8 bases remaining between them. Per the germline V gene, CDR1 is SGHTA and CDR2 is FQGNSA. The CDR3 totals 14 residues. In DNA form, the CDR3 reads TGTGCCAGCAGCTTAGTAGGGAGGACAGATACGCAGTATTTT. It is translated as CASSLVGRTDTQYF.

This chain joins TRBV14 and TRBJ1-4, with D possibly TRBD1 on 5 matching bases. This CDR3 has 15 amino acids. Germline-derived CDR1 and CDR2 are SGHDN and FVKESK. V shed 4 bases and J shed 4 bases, with 13 bases lying between them. This CDR3 reads CASSPTGAYNEKLFF. DNA of the CDR3: TGTGCCAGCAGCCCAACAGGAGCGTATAATGAAAAACTGTTTTTT.

The gene calls are TRBV6-2 or TRBV6-3 and TRBJ1-5; D remains unclear. V was shortened by 2 bases and J by 4 bases, with 9 bases between the two germline ends. Looked up from germline, CDR1 is MNHEY and CDR2 is SVGEGT. The CDR3 sequence is 14 residues long. This CDR3 is CASSYAGQNQPQHF. DNA of the CDR3: TGTGCCAGCAGTTACGCCGGTCAGAATCAGCCCCAGCATTTT.